The 7 T cell receptor beta chains below come from one sample, sequenced in a study of cytomegalovirus exposure and HLA in healthy donors. The study ran its PCR with 60 Vbeta and 13 Jbeta primers. Clones were read by immunoSEQ multiplex PCR, and TCRdb kept only the in-frame ones, dropping some. The sample records 140,000 or so clones, more than 80% being singletons. Material for sequencing was PBMCs. The receptors come from a middle-aged woman in good health and CMV-seropositive.

The chain employs TRBV6-4 and TRBJ2-5; possible D gene TRBD1, 6 bases. Gene TRBJ2-7 matches the end of the DNA better, so the J call may be wrong. This CDR3 is 13 amino acids long. The germline gives CDR1 MRHNA, CDR2 SNTAGT. The CDR3 DNA follows: TGTGCCAGCAGTGTGGGGGACACCTACGAGCAGTACTTC. This gives the protein CASSVGDTYEQYF.

The V and J genes are TRBV9 and TRBJ2-1; TRBD1 might be the D (5 bases). Trimming removed 2 bases at V and 7 bases at J, with 16 bases between. This CDR3 is 15 amino acids long. The germline V gene has CDR1 SGDLS and CDR2 YYNGEE. CDR3 in amino acids: CASSVGQGHGNEQFF. CDR3 sequence (DNA): TGTGCCAGCAGCGTTGGGCAGGGTCACGGGAATGAGCAGTTCTTC.

The DNA of the CDR3 is TGTGCCAGCAGCTCGGGCAATGAGCAGTTCTTC. Translated: CASSSGNEQFF. This sequence joins TRBV9 and TRBJ2-1; D is uncertain. The CDR3 is 11 amino acids. Germline values: CDR1 SGDLS, CDR2 YYNGEE. With 4 bases removed from V and 6 bases from J, the gap between germline ends came to 5 bases.

This CDR3 is CASSLLPDSSGSYEQYF. DNA for the CDR3: TGTGCCAGCAGCCTCCTCCCGGACTCTAGCGGCTCCTACGAGCAGTACTTC. The rearrangement uses TRBV7-9 and TRBJ2-5, with 7 bases that match TRBD2. The J call may be faulty, since TRBJ2-7 better matches the DNA end. Germline assignment: CDR1 SEHNR and CDR2 FQNEAQ (reference sequence). The CDR3 is 17 residues long.

The chain recombines TRBV27 with TRBJ2-2; the D is unclear. Germline lookup yields CDR1 MNHEY and CDR2 SMNVEV (reference sequence). The CDR3 is made up of 14 amino acids. The V and J ends lost 6 bases and 1 base respectively, with 9 bases between them. The CDR3 sequence is CASSPQVNTGELFF. The DNA of the CDR3 is TGTGCCAGCAGCCCCCAGGTGAACACCGGGGAGCTGTTTTTT.

Comment on this clone: At one boundary the junction diverges from the germline segment, which might be a read error. V is TRBV7-9 and J is TRBJ1-2, with 11 bases identical to TRBD1. The CDR3 is 16 amino acids. Germline V gene lookup returns CDR1 SEHNR and CDR2 FQNEAQ (reference sequence). In nucleotides, the CDR3 is TGTTCCAGCAGACGGACAGGGGGCGTTGATAACTATGGCTACACCTTC. It yields the protein CSSRRTGGVDNYGYTF.

The chain uses TRBV7-2 and TRBJ2-5; TRBD1 aligns across 7 bases. Germline V gene lookup returns CDR1 SGHTA and CDR2 FQGNSA. The CDR3 sequence is 13 residues long. With V trimmed by 5 bases and J by 5 bases, 5 bases remained unmatched. CDR3 DNA sequence: TGTGCCAGCAGCAGGGGGCGGCGCGAGACCCAGTACTTC. The encoded protein is CASSRGRRETQYF.